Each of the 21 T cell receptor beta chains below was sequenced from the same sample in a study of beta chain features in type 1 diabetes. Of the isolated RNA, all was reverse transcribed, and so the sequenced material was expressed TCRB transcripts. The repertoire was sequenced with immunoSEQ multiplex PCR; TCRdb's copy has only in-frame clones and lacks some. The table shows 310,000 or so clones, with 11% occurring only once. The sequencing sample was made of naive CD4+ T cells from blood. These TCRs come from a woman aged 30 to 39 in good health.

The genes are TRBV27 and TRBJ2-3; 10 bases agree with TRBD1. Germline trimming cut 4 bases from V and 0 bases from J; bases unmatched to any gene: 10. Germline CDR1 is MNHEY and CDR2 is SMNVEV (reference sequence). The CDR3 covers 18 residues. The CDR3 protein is CASSSQRGGQGSTDTQYF. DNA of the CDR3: TGTGCCAGCAGTTCCCAGCGAGGGGGACAGGGGAGCACAGATACGCAGTATTTT.

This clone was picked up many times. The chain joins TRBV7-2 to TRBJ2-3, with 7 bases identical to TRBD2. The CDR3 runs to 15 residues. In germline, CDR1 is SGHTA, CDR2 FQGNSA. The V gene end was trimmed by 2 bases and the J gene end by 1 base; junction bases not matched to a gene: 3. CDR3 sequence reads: CASSLSGLGTDTQYF. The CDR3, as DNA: TGTGCCAGCAGCTTATCTGGACTAGGCACAGATACGCAGTATTTT.

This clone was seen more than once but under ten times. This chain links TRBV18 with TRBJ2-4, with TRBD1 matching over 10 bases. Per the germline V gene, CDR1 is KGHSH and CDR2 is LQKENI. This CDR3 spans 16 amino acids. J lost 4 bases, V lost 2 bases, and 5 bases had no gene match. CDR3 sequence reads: CASSPATGGAKNIQYF. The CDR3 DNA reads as TGTGCCAGCTCACCAGCGACAGGGGGCGCGAAAAACATTCAGTACTTC.

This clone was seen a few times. In DNA, the CDR3 is TGTGCCAGCAGCTTAGGGGGGGGGTATACCTCCTACGAGCAGTACTTC. It is translated as CASSLGGGYTSYEQYF. This chain connects TRBV7-8 to TRBJ2-7; 7 bases are shared with TRBD2. V shed 1 base and J 0 bases; nucleotides not matched to a gene: 6. CDR1 and CDR2 (germline): SGHVS, FQNEAQ. There are 16 residues in the CDR3.

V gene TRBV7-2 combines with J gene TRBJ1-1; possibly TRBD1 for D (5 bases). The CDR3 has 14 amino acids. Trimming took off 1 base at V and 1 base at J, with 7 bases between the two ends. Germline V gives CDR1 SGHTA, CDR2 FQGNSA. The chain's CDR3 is CASSLVGGNTEAFF. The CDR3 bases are TGTGCCAGCAGCTTAGTGGGGGGGAACACTGAAGCTTTCTTT.

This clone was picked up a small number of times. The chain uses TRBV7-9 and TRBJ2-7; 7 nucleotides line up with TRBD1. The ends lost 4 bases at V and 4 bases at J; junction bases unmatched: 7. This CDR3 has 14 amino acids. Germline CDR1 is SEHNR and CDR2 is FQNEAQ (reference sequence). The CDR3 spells CASSSPGTAYEQYF. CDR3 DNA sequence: TGTGCCAGCAGCTCGCCCGGGACAGCGTACGAGCAGTACTTC.

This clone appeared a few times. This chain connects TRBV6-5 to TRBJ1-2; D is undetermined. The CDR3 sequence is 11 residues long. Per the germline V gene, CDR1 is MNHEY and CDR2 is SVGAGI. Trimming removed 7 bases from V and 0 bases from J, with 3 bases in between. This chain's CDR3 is CASTTNYGYTF. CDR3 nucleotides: TGTGCCAGCACAACTAACTATGGCTACACCTTC.

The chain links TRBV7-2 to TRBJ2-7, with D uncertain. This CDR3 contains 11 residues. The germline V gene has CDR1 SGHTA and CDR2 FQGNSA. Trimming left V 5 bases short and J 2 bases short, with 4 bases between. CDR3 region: CASSPAYEQYF. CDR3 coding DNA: TGTGCCAGCAGCCCTGCCTACGAGCAGTACTTC.

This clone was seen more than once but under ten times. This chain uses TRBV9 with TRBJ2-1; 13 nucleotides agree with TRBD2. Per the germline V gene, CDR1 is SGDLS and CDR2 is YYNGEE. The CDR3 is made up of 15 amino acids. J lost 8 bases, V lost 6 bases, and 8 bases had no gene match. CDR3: CASNTGTSGKYEQFF. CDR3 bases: TGTGCCAGCAACACCGGGACTAGCGGGAAGTATGAGCAGTTCTTC.

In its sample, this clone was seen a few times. CDR3 residues: CAWSYGQGGYGYTF. The CDR3 DNA reads as TGTGCCTGGAGTTATGGACAGGGGGGCTATGGCTACACCTTC. This sequence joins TRBV30 and TRBJ1-2, with 10 bases lining up with TRBD1. Germline V CDR1 and CDR2: GTSNPN, SVGIG (reference sequence). The CDR3 contains 14 residues. The trim removed 2 bases at V and 4 bases at J, leaving 4 bases unmatched.

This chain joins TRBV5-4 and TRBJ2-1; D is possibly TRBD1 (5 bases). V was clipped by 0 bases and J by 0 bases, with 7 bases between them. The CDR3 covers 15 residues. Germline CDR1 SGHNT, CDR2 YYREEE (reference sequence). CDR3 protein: CASSLGQSSYNEQFF. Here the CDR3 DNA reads TGTGCCAGCAGCTTGGGACAGAGCTCCTACAATGAGCAGTTCTTC.

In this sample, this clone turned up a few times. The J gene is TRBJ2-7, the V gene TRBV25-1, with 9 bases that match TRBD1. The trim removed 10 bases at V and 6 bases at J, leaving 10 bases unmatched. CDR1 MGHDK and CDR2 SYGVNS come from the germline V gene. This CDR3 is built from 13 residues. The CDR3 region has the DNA TGTGCCACTTCCGGGACAGGGTCCCCCGAGCAGTACTTC. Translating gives CATSGTGSPEQYF.

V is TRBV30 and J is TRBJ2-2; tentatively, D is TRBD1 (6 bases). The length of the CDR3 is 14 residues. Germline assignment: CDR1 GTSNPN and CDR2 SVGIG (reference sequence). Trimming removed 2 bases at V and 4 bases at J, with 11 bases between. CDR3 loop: CAWSFRGGTGELFF. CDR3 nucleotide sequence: TGTGCCTGGAGTTTCCGAGGGGGCACCGGGGAGCTGTTTTTT.

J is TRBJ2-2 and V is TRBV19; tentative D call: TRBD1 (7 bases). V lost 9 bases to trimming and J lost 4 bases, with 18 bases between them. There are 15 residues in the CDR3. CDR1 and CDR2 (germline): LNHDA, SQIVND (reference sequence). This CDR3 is CASEVGQGGTGELFF. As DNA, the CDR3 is TGTGCCAGCGAGGTCGGGCAGGGGGGCACCGGGGAGCTGTTTTTT.

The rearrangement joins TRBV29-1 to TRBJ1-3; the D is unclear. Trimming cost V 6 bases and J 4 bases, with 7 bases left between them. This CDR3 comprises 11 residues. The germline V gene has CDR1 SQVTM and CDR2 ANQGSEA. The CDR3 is CSVLRGNTIYF. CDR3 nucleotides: TGCAGCGTCCTCAGGGGAAACACCATATATTTT.

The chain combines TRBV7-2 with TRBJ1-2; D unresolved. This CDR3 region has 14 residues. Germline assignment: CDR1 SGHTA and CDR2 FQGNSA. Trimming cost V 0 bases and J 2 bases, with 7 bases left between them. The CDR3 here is CASSLARGNYGYTF. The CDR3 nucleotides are TGTGCCAGCAGCTTAGCCAGAGGAAACTATGGCTACACCTTC.

The CDR3 protein is CASSFDRGRGSGDTQYF. CDR3 nucleotide sequence: TGTGCCAGCAGTTTTGACCGGGGCAGGGGATCAGGAGATACGCAGTATTTT. The chain couples TRBV28 to TRBJ2-3, with D perhaps matching TRBD1 (6 bases). The CDR3 has 17 residues. Germline-derived CDR1 and CDR2 are MDHEN and SYDVKM. V was shortened by 3 bases and J by 5 bases, with 21 bases between the two germline ends.

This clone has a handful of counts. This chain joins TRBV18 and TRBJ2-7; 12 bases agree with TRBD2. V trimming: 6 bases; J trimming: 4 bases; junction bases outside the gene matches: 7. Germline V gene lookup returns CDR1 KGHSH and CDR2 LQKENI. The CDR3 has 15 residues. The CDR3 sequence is CASSPTSGSVYEQYF. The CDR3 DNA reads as TGTGCCAGCTCCCCGACTAGCGGGAGCGTATACGAGCAGTACTTC.

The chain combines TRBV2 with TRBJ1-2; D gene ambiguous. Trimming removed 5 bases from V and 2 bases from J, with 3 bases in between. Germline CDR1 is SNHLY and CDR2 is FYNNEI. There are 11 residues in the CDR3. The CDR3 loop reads CASSQNYGYTF. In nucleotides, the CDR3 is TGTGCCAGCAGTCAAAACTATGGCTACACCTTC.

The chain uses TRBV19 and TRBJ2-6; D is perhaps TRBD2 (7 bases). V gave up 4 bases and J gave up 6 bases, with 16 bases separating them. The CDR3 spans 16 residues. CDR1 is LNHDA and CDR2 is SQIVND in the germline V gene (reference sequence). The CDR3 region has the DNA TGTGCCAGTAGTAGGGGGGGCGCTGGATTGGCCAACGTCCTGACTTTC. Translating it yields CASSRGGAGLANVLTF.

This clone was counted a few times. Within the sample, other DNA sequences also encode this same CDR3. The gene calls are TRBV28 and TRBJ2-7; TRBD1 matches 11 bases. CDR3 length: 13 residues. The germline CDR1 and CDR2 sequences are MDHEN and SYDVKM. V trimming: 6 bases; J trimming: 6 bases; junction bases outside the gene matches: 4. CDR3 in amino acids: CASSLGQGGEQYF. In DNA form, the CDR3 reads TGTGCCAGCAGCTTGGGACAGGGGGGCGAGCAGTACTTC.